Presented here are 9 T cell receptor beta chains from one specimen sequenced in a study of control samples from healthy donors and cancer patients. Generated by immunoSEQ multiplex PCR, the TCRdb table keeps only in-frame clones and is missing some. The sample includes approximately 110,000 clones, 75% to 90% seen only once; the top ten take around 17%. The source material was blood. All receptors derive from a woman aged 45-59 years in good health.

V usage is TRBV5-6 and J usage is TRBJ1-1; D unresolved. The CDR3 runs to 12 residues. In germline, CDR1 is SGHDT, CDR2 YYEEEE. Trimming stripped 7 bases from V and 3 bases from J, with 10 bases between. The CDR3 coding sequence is TGTGCCAGCGAAGCCGAGGACACTGAAGCTTTCTTT. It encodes CASEAEDTEAFF.

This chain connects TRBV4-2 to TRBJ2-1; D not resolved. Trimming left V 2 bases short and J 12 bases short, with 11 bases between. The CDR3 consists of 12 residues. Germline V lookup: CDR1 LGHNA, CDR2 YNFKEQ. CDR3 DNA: TGTGCCAGCAGCCAACTTCCGGGTACGCAGTTCTTC. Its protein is CASSQLPGTQFF.

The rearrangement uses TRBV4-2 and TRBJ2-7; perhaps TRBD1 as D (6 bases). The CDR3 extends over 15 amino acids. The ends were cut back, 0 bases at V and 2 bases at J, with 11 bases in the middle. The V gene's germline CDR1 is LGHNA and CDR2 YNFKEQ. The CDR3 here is CASSQDGQKAYEQYF. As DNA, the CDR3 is TGTGCCAGCAGCCAAGATGGACAGAAAGCCTACGAGCAGTACTTC.

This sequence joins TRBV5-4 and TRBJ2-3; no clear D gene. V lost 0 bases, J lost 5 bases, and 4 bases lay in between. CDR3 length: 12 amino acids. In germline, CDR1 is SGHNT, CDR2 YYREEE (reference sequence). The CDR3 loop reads CASSLDRDTQYF. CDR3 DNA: TGTGCCAGCAGCTTGGACCGAGATACGCAGTATTTT.

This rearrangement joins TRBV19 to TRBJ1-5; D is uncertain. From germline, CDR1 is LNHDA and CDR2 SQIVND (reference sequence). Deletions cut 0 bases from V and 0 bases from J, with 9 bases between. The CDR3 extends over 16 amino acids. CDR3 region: CASSIDTGVSNQPQHF. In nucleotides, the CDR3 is TGTGCCAGTAGTATAGATACCGGGGTTAGCAATCAGCCCCAGCATTTT.

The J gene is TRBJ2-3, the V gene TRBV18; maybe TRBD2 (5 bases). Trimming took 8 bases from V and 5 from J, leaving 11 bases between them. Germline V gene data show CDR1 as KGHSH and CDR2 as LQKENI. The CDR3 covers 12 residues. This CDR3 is CASPAGEDTQYF. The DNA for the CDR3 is TGTGCCAGCCCTGCCGGGGAAGATACGCAGTATTTT.

The CDR3 here is CASTMDRFRTEAFF. CDR3 nucleotide sequence: TGTGCCAGCACCATGGACAGATTTAGGACTGAAGCTTTCTTT. The genes are TRBV18 and TRBJ1-1; TRBD1 might be the D (6 bases). The CDR3 is 14 amino acids. Germline V gives CDR1 KGHSH, CDR2 LQKENI. The V gene lost 8 bases and the J gene lost 5 bases, with 18 bases spanning the gap.

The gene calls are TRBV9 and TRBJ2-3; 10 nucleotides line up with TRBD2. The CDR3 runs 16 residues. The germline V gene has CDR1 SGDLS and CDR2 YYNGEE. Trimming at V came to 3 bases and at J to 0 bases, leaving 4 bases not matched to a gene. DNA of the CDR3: TGTGCCAGCAGCGCTGTTAGCGGGGGGAGCACAGATACGCAGTATTTT. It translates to CASSAVSGGSTDTQYF.

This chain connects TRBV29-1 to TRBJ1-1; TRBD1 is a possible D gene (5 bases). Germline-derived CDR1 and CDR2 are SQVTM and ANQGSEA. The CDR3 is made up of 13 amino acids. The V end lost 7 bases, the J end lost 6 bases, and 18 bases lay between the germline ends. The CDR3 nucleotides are TGCAGCGGAGAGACAGAATCCAGCTCTGAAGCTTTCTTT. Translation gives CSGETESSSEAFF. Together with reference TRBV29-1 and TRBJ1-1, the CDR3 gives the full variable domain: SAVISQKPSRDICQRGTSLTIQCQVDSQVTMMFWYRQQPGQSLTLIATANQGSEATYESGFVIDKFPISRPNLTFSTLTVSNMSPEDSSIYLCSGETESSSEAFFGQGTRLTVV.